The sequence of this T cell receptor (beta chain) was determined in a study of control samples from healthy donors and cancer patients (dated by TCRdb to 2020 to 2022). The CDR3 measures 14 amino acids from cysteine to phenylalanine. Just the 42-base CDR3 DNA is kept, in frame starting at base 1. The CDR1 and CDR2 encoded by the germline V gene are MNHNS and SASEGT. Trimming removed 1 base from V and 9 bases from J, leaving 15 bases between the germline ends. A remark on this clone: The antigen it recognizes is unknown. No base quality information exists; no much larger clone differs at one position.

The method was the immunoSEQ multiplex PCR assay. Drawn from immuneACCESS, this table holds only the in-frame rearrangements with V and J called that TCRdb kept. Clones are partly lost; checked studies trace under half to an unresolved V gene and leave the rest unexplained. This sample holds approximately 52,000 clones; 75% to 90% were observed only once. More than 12% of the sample is held by the ten biggest clonotypes. This TCR came from a man aged 55 to 70 with head and neck cancer. Sequencing used PBMCs. The sequence joins TRBV6-1 to TRBJ1-2, and the D gene may be TRBD1, 5 bases matching. The CDR3 protein sequence reads: CASSEVSGGYRYTF. The bases read TGTGCCAGCAGTGAAGTATCCGGGGGGTACCGCTACACCTTC.